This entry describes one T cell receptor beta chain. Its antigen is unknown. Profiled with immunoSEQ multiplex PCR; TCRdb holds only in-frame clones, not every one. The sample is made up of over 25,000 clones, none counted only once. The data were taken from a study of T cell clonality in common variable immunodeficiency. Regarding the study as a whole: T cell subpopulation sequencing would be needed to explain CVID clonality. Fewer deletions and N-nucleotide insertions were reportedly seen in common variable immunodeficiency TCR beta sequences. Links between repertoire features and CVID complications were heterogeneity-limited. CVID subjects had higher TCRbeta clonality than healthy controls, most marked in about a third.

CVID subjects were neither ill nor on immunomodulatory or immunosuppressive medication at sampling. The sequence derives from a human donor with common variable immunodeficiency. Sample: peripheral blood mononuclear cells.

CDR3 DNA, as far as it was read: TGTGCCAGCACGGGATCGGGGGGCGATCAGCCC. Its translation is CASTGSGGDQP. The complete CDR3 sequence is CASTGSGGDQPQHF. The chain couples TRBV7-2 to TRBJ1-5; the D gene is possibly TRBD1 (6 bases). The DNA ends 3 residues before the CDR3 does, and the rest of the CDR3 is filled in from the germline J gene. Trimming removed 7 bases at V and 5 bases at J, with 15 bases between. This CDR3 comprises 14 residues. Germline V gene lookup returns CDR1 SGHTA and CDR2 FQGNSA.